Sequencing of this T cell receptor beta chain was carried out in a study of regulatory T cells in long-lasting Graves disease (dated by TCRdb to 2020 to 2022). With respect to the entire study: To count as having persistent Graves' disease, a patient had to have received antithyroid drug treatment for over 5 years with TSH receptor autoantibodies remaining persistently positive. The study was conducted in China and was registered as a clinical trial. On average, persistent Graves' disease patients in the clinical cohort had been on antithyroid drugs for about 9.7 years. A total of roughly 35 samples were covered by TCR sequencing, comprising some 13 persistent and around 20 newly diagnosed Graves' disease patients. Persistent Graves' disease patients were compared with newly diagnosed Graves' disease patients by peripheral blood TCR sequencing and RNA sequencing.

The cysteine opens and the phenylalanine closes a CDR3 of 14 amino acids. The retained sequence is limited to the CDR3, 42 bases, with the frame set at the first base. Relative to germline, V is 0 bases shorter and J is 5 bases shorter, with 10 bases between their ends. The CDR1 and CDR2 encoded by the germline V gene are MNHEY and SVGAGI. The time point label, as the study defines it: persistent/refractory GD, antithyroid drugs over 5 years with positive TRAb. For both TCR sequencing and RNA sequencing, RNA was extracted from PBMCs in TRIzol. The diagnosis of Graves' disease followed American Thyroid Association guidelines. Patients for the study were recruited at an endocrinology department in Xi'an, China. Each patient gave 7.5 to 10 milliliters of peripheral blood, collected in an EDTA anticoagulant tube. Ficoll Paque Plus density gradient separation was used to isolate PBMCs, and no further T cell sorting was done. RNA quality was checked with an Agilent 2100 Bioanalyzer and agarose gel, and concentration with a NanoDrop 2000.

Turning to this clonotype: Its antigen is not yet known. Base qualities are not recorded, but no much larger clone differs from it by a single base.

What the research found in general, with its limitations: A larger number of public clonotypes was shared among persistent patients (approximately 2,600) than among newly diagnosed patients (roughly 1,000). Compared with newly diagnosed patients, patients with persistent Graves' disease had lower TCR Shannon entropy and fewer highly expanded clones, which suggests clonal expansion. Sequencing and analysis were limited to the TCR beta chain. Persistent disease showed preferential use of TRBV28, TRBJ1-2 and TRBJ2-5, whereas newly diagnosed disease favored TRBV20-1 and TRBJ2-1. Because the primary lesion, thyroid tissue, could not be accessed, the study looked at peripheral blood alone. The authors acknowledged the small sample size as a limitation that may reduce accuracy.

Receptor libraries were prepared by multiplex PCR. Sequenced using an Illumina HiSeq 4000. iRepertoire HTBI primers and Arm-PCR amplification of CDR3 regions were used to construct TCR beta libraries. Before sequencing, the PCR products underwent gel purification. The authors' pipeline ran thus. Gene usage analysis of CDR3 amino acid clonotypes relied on the roughly 64 TRBV and more than twelve TRBJ segments identified across samples. Filtered high-quality paired reads were merged into contigs using COPE and FqMerger. Contigs were aligned with BLAST to IMGT TRBV, TRBD and TRBJ reference genes, and CDR3 was defined per IMGT. Highly expanded clones were defined as clonotypes with a frequency above 0.1%. Repertoire diversity was measured by Shannon entropy, and V-J evenness by the Gini coefficient. Public clonotypes were defined as clonotypes shared by more than one individual. TCRdb applied fastp at Q25 and MiXCR to the public reads, then kept only in-frame beta chains. Merged by CDR3 protein, the rows form single entries marked with the most common genes and DNA. These V and J calls derive from TCRdb rather than the authors' analysis. The sample has approximately 690,000 distinct CDR3 sequences on record, about 32% of them singletons. The ten largest clones take up about two fifths of the sample.

The input for sequencing was peripheral blood mononuclear cells (PBMCs), taken when the disease was refractory, from a patient treated with antithyroid drugs. The chain is made from TRBV6-5 and TRBJ2-5, with the D gene call left open. The source is a female donor with Graves disease. The base sequence is TGTGCCAGCAGTTACTCGAATCCGATGGAGACCCAGTACTTC. Its translation is CASSYSNPMETQYF.